These 7 T cell receptor beta chains were all obtained from the same sample, sequenced in a study of blood T cell repertoires in COVID-19. Clones were sequenced by immunoSEQ multiplex PCR, and TCRdb holds only the in-frame ones, with some missing. The repertoire holds more than 60,000 clones, with roughly nine tenths as singletons. Sequenced sample: peripheral blood. The receptors stem from an elderly woman with active or convalescent COVID-19.

This sequence joins TRBV28 and TRBJ2-2, with 10 bases fitting TRBD2. Germline loops: CDR1 MDHEN, CDR2 SYDVKM. V dropped 5 bases and J dropped 1; count of bases not matched to a gene: 19. CDR3 size: 21 residues. CDR3 coding DNA: TGTGCCAGCAGTCCCCGTGCTGTAAGCGGGGGGGCCCGAAGGAACACCGGGGAGCTGTTTTTT. This gives the protein CASSPRAVSGGARRNTGELFF.

This clone is a singleton in its sample. The chain employs TRBV6-1 and TRBJ1-4, with 8 positions matching TRBD1. Looked up from germline, CDR1 is MNHNS and CDR2 is SASEGT. V shed 4 bases, J shed 8 bases, and the junction held 12 bases outside the gene matches. This CDR3 has 16 residues. The CDR3 DNA is TGTGCCAGCAGTGGGGGGACAGGATGGGCCAGCGAAAAACTGTTTTTT. It encodes CASSGGTGWASEKLFF.

The chain employs TRBV6-6 and TRBJ1-6; a weak D match, TRBD1 (6 bases). The length of the CDR3 is 15 residues. Germline assignment: CDR1 MNHNY and CDR2 SVGAGI (reference sequence). Trimming pared 10 bases from V and 0 bases from J, leaving 13 bases between. CDR3 nucleotides: TGTGCCACCCATTTGGACAGCTCCTATAATTCACCCCTCCACTTT. Translated: CATHLDSSYNSPLHF.

V usage is TRBV30 and J usage is TRBJ1-5, with 9 positions matching TRBD1. Germline V lookup: CDR1 GTSNPN, CDR2 SVGIG (reference sequence). This CDR3 contains 13 residues. V gave up 5 bases and J gave up 4 bases; unmatched junction bases: 3. The CDR3 nucleotides are TGTGCCTGGGGGACAGGGAGAAATCAGCCCCAGCATTTT. It yields the protein CAWGTGRNQPQHF.

This chain joins TRBV28 and TRBJ2-7, with a weak D call TRBD2 (6 bases). This CDR3 is 13 amino acids long. The V gene lost 6 bases and the J gene lost 7 bases, with 16 bases spanning the gap. From germline, CDR1 is MDHEN and CDR2 SYDVKM. CDR3 nucleotides: TGTGCCAGCAGCTCCGGGACTCGAAAAGAGCAGTACTTC. This codes for CASSSGTRKEQYF.

The chain employs TRBV5-6 and TRBJ2-7; D gene unclear. The CDR3 sequence is 12 residues long. Germline lookup yields CDR1 SGHDT and CDR2 YYEEEE. Deletions cut 0 bases from V and 5 bases from J, with 6 bases between. The CDR3 DNA reads TGTGCCAGCAGCTTGGCACAGAACGAGCAGTACTTC. Translating it yields CASSLAQNEQYF.

The J gene is TRBJ2-7, the V gene TRBV2; D is perhaps TRBD1 (6 bases). There are 16 residues in the CDR3. Germline V gives CDR1 SNHLY, CDR2 FYNNEI. The V end lost 3 bases, the J end lost 0 bases, and 15 bases lay between the germline ends. DNA for the CDR3: TGTGCCAGCAGTGAGTTCGGGACAACGAGCTCCTACGAGCAGTACTTC. The encoded protein is CASSEFGTTSSYEQYF.